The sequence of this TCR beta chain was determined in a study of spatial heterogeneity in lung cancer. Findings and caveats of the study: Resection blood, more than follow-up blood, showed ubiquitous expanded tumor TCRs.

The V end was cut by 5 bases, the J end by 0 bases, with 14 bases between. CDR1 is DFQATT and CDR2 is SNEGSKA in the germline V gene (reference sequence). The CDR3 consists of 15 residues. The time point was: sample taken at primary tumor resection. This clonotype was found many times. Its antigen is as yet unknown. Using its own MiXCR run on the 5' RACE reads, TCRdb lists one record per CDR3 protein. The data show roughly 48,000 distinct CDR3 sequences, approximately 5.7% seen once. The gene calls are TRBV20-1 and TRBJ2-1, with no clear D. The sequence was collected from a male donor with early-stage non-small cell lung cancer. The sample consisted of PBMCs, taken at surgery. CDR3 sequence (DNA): TGCAGTGCTCACTCCGGGCCAGCCTCCTACAATGAGCAGTTCTTC. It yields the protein CSAHSGPASYNEQFF.